This record covers a single T cell receptor (beta chain). The sample comes from a study of cytomegalovirus exposure and HLA in healthy donors. V was clipped by 6 bases and J by 0 bases, with 12 bases between them. Germline V CDR1 and CDR2: GTSNPN, SVGIG (reference sequence). The CDR3 sequence is 13 residues long. The PCR used 60 Vbeta and 13 Jbeta primers. Measured with immunoSEQ multiplex PCR; TCRdb has only the in-frame clones, and not every one. This table has over 90,000 clones, 64% appearing once. The clonotype was recovered from a man aged 55 to 70 in good health and CMV-seronegative. V and J are TRBV30 and TRBJ2-7; D might be TRBD1 (6 bases). Sequenced sample: PBMCs. CDR3 amino acids: CACRDNLSYEQYF. CDR3 DNA sequence: TGTGCCTGTAGGGACAACCTCTCCTACGAGCAGTACTTC. Variable domain in full (rest from reference TRBV30 and TRBJ2-7): SQTIHQWPATLVQPVGSPLSLECTVEGTSNPNLYWYRQAAGRGLQLLFYSVGIGQISSEVPQNLSASRPQDRQFILSSKKLLLSDSGFYLCACRDNLSYEQYFGPGTRLTVT.